These 28 T cell receptor beta chains share one sample of origin, sequenced in a study of blood T cell repertoires in COVID-19. Repertoires were generated with immunoSEQ multiplex PCR, while TCRdb's copy carries only in-frame clones and drops some. The sample has 40,000 to 45,000 clones, roughly 87% seen once. The sample taken for sequencing was peripheral blood. Every receptor here comes from a man aged 55 to 70 with acute or convalescent COVID-19.

The V gene is TRBV4-2, the J gene TRBJ1-4, with D possibly matching TRBD1 (6 bases). CDR1 and CDR2 (germline): LGHNA, YNFKEQ. Trimming took 5 bases from V and 8 from J, leaving 12 bases between them. The CDR3 contains 13 residues. The CDR3 DNA sequence: TGTGCCAGCAGCGAACAGGGATGGGAAAAACTGTTTTTT. Amino acids: CASSEQGWEKLFF.

This clone was counted once. The chain combines TRBV2 with TRBJ1-2; 9 bases match TRBD1. The CDR3 loop spans 15 amino acids. Germline V lookup: CDR1 SNHLY, CDR2 FYNNEI. V was pared by 10 bases and J by 4 bases, with 13 bases of the junction left unmatched. This CDR3 reads CATTPRTGDPYGYTF. The CDR3 DNA sequence: TGTGCCACAACTCCCAGGACAGGGGACCCCTATGGCTACACCTTC.

The chain has TRBV5-1 and TRBJ2-1; 8 nucleotides match TRBD1. Germline values: CDR1 SGHRS, CDR2 YFSETQ. With V trimmed by 4 bases and J by 5 bases, 5 bases remained unmatched. This CDR3 region has 14 residues. The CDR3 spells CASSRTGLDNEQFF. The CDR3 coding sequence is TGCGCCAGCAGCCGGACAGGGCTGGACAATGAGCAGTTCTTC.

J is TRBJ2-6 and V is TRBV10-3; 7 nucleotides agree with TRBD1. CDR1 is ENHRY, CDR2 SYGVKD, per germline. The CDR3 extends over 16 amino acids. V was pared by 5 bases and J by 1 base, with 5 bases of the junction left unmatched. The CDR3 region has the DNA TGTGCCATCAGTCCGGGACAGCCTTCTGGGGCCAACGTCCTGACTTTC. Translating gives CAISPGQPSGANVLTF.

The genes are TRBV5-1 and TRBJ1-1; 9 nucleotides agree with TRBD1. Trimming at V came to 1 base and at J to 0 bases, leaving 7 bases not matched to a gene. Germline CDR1 is SGHRS and CDR2 is YFSETQ. There are 17 residues in the CDR3. CDR3 residues: CASSLTGGASVNTEAFF. The CDR3 bases are TGCGCCAGCAGCTTGACAGGGGGCGCGAGCGTGAACACTGAAGCTTTCTTT.

This chain connects TRBV14 to TRBJ2-5; a possible D gene is TRBD1 (5 bases). V was shortened by 1 base and J by 5 bases, with 20 bases between the two germline ends. This CDR3 has 17 residues. CDR1 SGHDN and CDR2 FVKESK come from the germline V gene. The CDR3 is CASSQVTERQGRETQYF. The CDR3 bases are TGTGCCAGCAGCCAAGTTACGGAGAGGCAGGGTCGGGAGACCCAGTACTTC.

The chain recombines TRBV9 with TRBJ2-7; 7 nucleotides line up with TRBD1. Looked up from germline, CDR1 is SGDLS and CDR2 is YYNGEE. V dropped 4 bases and J dropped 3; count of bases not matched to a gene: 10. This CDR3 is 15 amino acids long. The CDR3: CASSLAPGQIYEQYF. Here the CDR3 DNA reads TGTGCCAGCAGCCTAGCCCCGGGACAGATCTACGAGCAGTACTTC.

V and J are TRBV19 and TRBJ1-1; TRBD1 is a possible D gene (6 bases). The CDR3 loop spans 16 amino acids. Germline V gene sequence: CDR1 LNHDA, CDR2 SQIVND (reference sequence). Trimming took 1 base from V and 0 from J, leaving 12 bases between them. CDR3 region: CASSIAAGVMNTEAFF. CDR3 coding DNA: TGTGCCAGTAGTATAGCTGCAGGGGTAATGAACACTGAAGCTTTCTTT. Full variable domain (remainder filled in from reference TRBV19 and TRBJ1-1): DGGITQSPKYLFRKEGQNVTLSCEQNLNHDAMYWYRQDPGQGLRLIYYSQIVNDFQKGDIAEGYSVSREKKESFPLTVTSAQKNPTAFYLCASSIAAGVMNTEAFFGQGTRLTVV.

This clone appeared once. The CDR3 DNA is TGTGCCAGCAGCACATGGACAGGGGGAAACTATGGCTACACCTTC. It encodes CASSTWTGGNYGYTF. The chain employs TRBV5-4 and TRBJ1-2, with 10 nucleotides matching TRBD1. This CDR3 comprises 15 residues. Germline loops: CDR1 SGHNT, CDR2 YYREEE (reference sequence). With 4 bases clipped from V and 2 bases from J, the junction kept 5 bases outside the gene matches.

The chain recombines TRBV29-1 with TRBJ1-2; D ambiguous. The germline V gene has CDR1 SQVTM and CDR2 ANQGSEA. V lost 0 bases, J lost 6 bases, and 8 bases lay in between. The CDR3 has 12 amino acids. In DNA, the CDR3 is TGCAGCGTTGAAGATCGTGGGCATGGCTACACCTTC. Translated, it gives CSVEDRGHGYTF.

The chain recombines TRBV10-1 with TRBJ2-1; 12 bases line up with TRBD2. The trim removed 2 bases at V and 4 bases at J, leaving 9 bases unmatched. CDR1 and CDR2 from the germline V gene are WNHNN and SYGVQD (reference sequence). The CDR3 is made up of 18 amino acids. This chain's CDR3 is CASSENPASGGGYNEQFF. The CDR3 nucleotides are TGCGCCAGCAGTGAGAATCCGGCTAGCGGGGGGGGTTACAATGAGCAGTTCTTC.

The genes are TRBV5-1 and TRBJ2-2; 7 bases line up with TRBD1. Germline lookup yields CDR1 SGHRS and CDR2 YFSETQ. CDR3 length: 17 amino acids. V lost 1 base and J lost 0; bases outside the gene matches: 6. The CDR3: CASSLLGQGANTGELFF. The CDR3 nucleotides are TGCGCCAGCAGCTTGTTGGGGCAGGGGGCGAACACCGGGGAGCTGTTTTTT.

This sequence joins TRBV13 and TRBJ2-1; maybe TRBD1 (6 bases). V lost 0 bases and J lost 7, with 7 bases in between. The CDR3 spans 13 residues. Germline V CDR1 and CDR2: PRHDT, FYEKMQ (reference sequence). The CDR3 reads CASSLGDRNEQFF. The CDR3 nucleotides are TGTGCCAGCAGCTTAGGGGACAGAAATGAGCAGTTCTTC.

The chain recombines TRBV12-3 or TRBV12-4 with TRBJ1-2; 7 bases line up with TRBD1. With 3 bases clipped from V and 4 bases from J, the junction kept 2 bases outside the gene matches. The length of the CDR3 is 13 residues. Written as DNA, the CDR3 is TGTGCCAGCAGTTTGAGGACAGGCTATGGCTACACCTTC. This codes for CASSLRTGYGYTF.

The chain is built from TRBV5-4 and TRBJ2-3; 8 nucleotides match TRBD2. Trimming cost V 3 bases and J 0 bases; bases outside gene matches: 9. The CDR3 is 17 amino acids. Germline values: CDR1 SGHNT, CDR2 YYREEE (reference sequence). CDR3 loop: CASSSWIGGGSTDTQYF. Written as DNA, the CDR3 is TGTGCCAGCAGCTCGTGGATTGGCGGGGGGAGCACAGATACGCAGTATTTT.

The table lists this clone with a count of one. This chain connects TRBV2 to TRBJ2-7; D gene ambiguous. This CDR3 spans 16 amino acids. Trimming stripped 4 bases from V and 2 bases from J, with 18 bases between. Germline-derived CDR1 and CDR2 are SNHLY and FYNNEI. The CDR3: CASSAALSLTTYEQYF. CDR3 nucleotide sequence: TGTGCCAGCAGTGCCGCGCTCTCTCTCACTACCTACGAGCAGTACTTC. The full variable domain, rest sourced from reference TRBV2 and TRBJ2-7, is EPEVTQTPSHQVTQMGQEVILRCVPISNHLYFYWYRQILGQKVEFLVSFYNNEISEKSEIFDDQFSVERPDGSNFTLKIRSTKLEDSAMYFCASSAALSLTTYEQYFGPGTRLTVT.

In this sample, this clone turned up once. This chain links TRBV5-4 with TRBJ1-6; a weak D match, TRBD1 (5 bases). The length of the CDR3 is 17 residues. Trimming shortened V by 4 bases and J by 9 bases, and 23 bases separated the two germline ends. Germline V gene lookup returns CDR1 SGHNT and CDR2 YYREEE (reference sequence). The CDR3 is CASSHLGAGTSASPLHF. CDR3 DNA: TGTGCCAGCAGCCATCTCGGGGCGGGGACTAGCGCTTCACCCCTCCACTTT.

The chain is built from TRBV9 and TRBJ2-2; no firm D call. This CDR3 region has 12 residues. The V gene's germline CDR1 is SGDLS and CDR2 YYNGEE. The germline V and J ends were trimmed by 6 bases and 1 base, with 4 bases remaining between them. The CDR3 bases are TGTGCCAGCAATAAGAACACCGGGGAGCTGTTTTTT. It encodes CASNKNTGELFF.

This clone was observed once. This chain uses TRBV24-1 with TRBJ2-5, with 7 nucleotides matching TRBD2. Germline lookup yields CDR1 KGHDR and CDR2 SFDVKD. The CDR3 runs 16 residues. V shed 4 bases and J 1 base; nucleotides not matched to a gene: 8. CDR3 coding DNA: TGTGCCACCAGTGACGCCCAGCTAGCGGCCCAAGAGACCCAGTACTTC. Its protein product is CATSDAQLAAQETQYF.

This clone was seen a handful of times. The chain is built from TRBV10-1 and TRBJ2-3; D is unclear. Between the trimmed V and J ends, which lost 0 bases and 1 base, there was a span of 11 bases. Germline CDR1 is WNHNN and CDR2 is SYGVQD (reference sequence). The CDR3 covers 16 residues. CDR3 bases: TGCGCCAGCAGTGAGTCGATCCAGGTTCGCACAGATACGCAGTATTTT. This translates into CASSESIQVRTDTQYF.

The gene calls are TRBV9 and TRBJ2-1; perhaps TRBD2 as D (6 bases). Trimming stripped 1 base from V and 2 bases from J, with 16 bases between. Per the germline V gene, CDR1 is SGDLS and CDR2 is YYNGEE. The CDR3 is 17 residues long. Here the CDR3 reads CASSVTGGASAYNEQFF. CDR3 DNA: TGTGCCAGCAGCGTAACCGGAGGGGCCTCAGCCTACAATGAGCAGTTCTTC. The full variable domain, in which reference TRBV9 and TRBJ2-1 provide the parts outside the CDR3, is DSGVTQTPKHLITATGQRVTLRCSPRSGDLSVYWYQQSLDQGLQFLIQYYNGEERAKGNILERFSAQQFPDLHSELNLSSLELGDSALYFCASSVTGGASAYNEQFFGPGTRLTVL.

V usage is TRBV4-3 and J usage is TRBJ1-6; 11 bases fit TRBD1. The CDR3 has 16 amino acids. CDR1 LGHNA and CDR2 YSLEER come from the germline V gene. V shed 1 base, J shed 9 bases, and the junction held 5 bases outside the gene matches. The CDR3 spells CASSQGTGGAGSPLHF. DNA of the CDR3: TGCGCCAGCAGCCAAGGGACAGGGGGCGCGGGTTCACCCCTCCACTTT.

The chain uses TRBV24-1 and TRBJ1-2, with D perhaps TRBD1 (5 bases). The CDR3 loop spans 14 amino acids. Trimming removed 4 bases at V and 6 bases at J, with 14 bases between. Germline lookup yields CDR1 KGHDR and CDR2 SFDVKD. The CDR3 protein is CATSDTGRADGYTF. CDR3 sequence (DNA): TGTGCCACCAGTGACACCGGCAGGGCAGATGGCTACACCTTC.

The table lists this clone with a count of one. V gene TRBV18 combines with J gene TRBJ1-6, with D possibly being TRBD1 (6 bases). Germline-derived CDR1 and CDR2 are KGHSH and LQKENI. Deletions cut 1 base from V and 5 bases from J, with 12 bases between. This CDR3 region has 16 residues. CDR3 sequence (DNA): TGTGCCAGCTCACCACGCCGGCCAGGGGATAATTCACCCCTCCACTTT. It encodes CASSPRRPGDNSPLHF.

The chain recombines TRBV15 with TRBJ2-5, with TRBD1 as a possible D gene (6 bases). The CDR3 length is 15 residues. In germline, CDR1 is LNHNV, CDR2 YYDKDF (reference sequence). V lost 0 bases to trimming and J lost 2 bases, with 10 bases between them. This CDR3 reads CATSRDRGQQETQYF. The CDR3 nucleotides read TGTGCCACCAGCAGAGATCGAGGACAGCAAGAGACCCAGTACTTC.

The V call is TRBV20-1, the J call TRBJ2-1, with no clear D. Trimming took off 3 bases at V and 5 bases at J, with 2 bases between the two ends. The CDR3 is 10 residues long. Germline V CDR1 and CDR2: DFQATT, SNEGSKA (reference sequence). CDR3 nucleotides: TGCAGTGCTAGCAACAATGAGCAGTTCTTC. It specifies CSASNNEQFF.

This clone showed up just a few times. The chain recombines TRBV9 with TRBJ1-1; 7 nucleotides align to TRBD1. The germline gives CDR1 SGDLS, CDR2 YYNGEE. V trimming: 3 bases; J trimming: 0 bases; junction bases outside the gene matches: 5. The CDR3 totals 15 residues. CDR3: CASSAGDRLNTEAFF. CDR3 nucleotides: TGTGCCAGCAGCGCGGGGGACAGATTGAACACTGAAGCTTTCTTT.

J is TRBJ1-1 and V is TRBV30, with TRBD1 matching 7 bases. This CDR3 comprises 12 residues. Germline V lookup: CDR1 GTSNPN, CDR2 SVGIG (reference sequence). J lost 5 bases, V lost 2 bases, and 2 bases had no gene match. The DNA for the CDR3 is TGTGCCTGGAGTCCAGGGGGAACTGAAGCTTTCTTT. Residues: CAWSPGGTEAFF.